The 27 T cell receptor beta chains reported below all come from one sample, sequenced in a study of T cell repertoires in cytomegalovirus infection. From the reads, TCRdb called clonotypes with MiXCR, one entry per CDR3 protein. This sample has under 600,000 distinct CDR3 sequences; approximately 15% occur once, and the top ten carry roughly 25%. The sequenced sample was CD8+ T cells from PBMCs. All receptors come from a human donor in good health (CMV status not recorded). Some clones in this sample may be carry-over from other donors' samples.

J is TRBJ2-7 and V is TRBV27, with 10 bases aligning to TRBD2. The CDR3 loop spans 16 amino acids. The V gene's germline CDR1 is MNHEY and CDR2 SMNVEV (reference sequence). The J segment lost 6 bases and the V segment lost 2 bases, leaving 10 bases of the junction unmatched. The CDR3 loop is CASSLGLAGVSSEQYF. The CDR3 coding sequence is TGTGCCAGCAGTTTAGGTCTAGCGGGAGTCTCTTCCGAGCAGTACTTC.

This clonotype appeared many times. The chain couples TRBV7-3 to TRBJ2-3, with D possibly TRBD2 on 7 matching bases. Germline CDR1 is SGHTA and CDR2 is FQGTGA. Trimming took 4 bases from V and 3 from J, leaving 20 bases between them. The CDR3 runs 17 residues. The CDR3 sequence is CASSSPGGGQGTDTQYF. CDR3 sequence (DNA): TGTGCCAGCAGCTCCCCGGGGGGAGGGCAGGGGACAGATACGCAGTATTTT.

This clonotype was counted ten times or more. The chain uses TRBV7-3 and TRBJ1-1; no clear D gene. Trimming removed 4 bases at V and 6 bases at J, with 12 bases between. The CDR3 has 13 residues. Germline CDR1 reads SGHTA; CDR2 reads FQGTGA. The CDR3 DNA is TGTGCCAGCAGCTCCGGCGGGCGCGCTGAAGCTTTCTTT. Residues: CASSSGGRAEAFF.

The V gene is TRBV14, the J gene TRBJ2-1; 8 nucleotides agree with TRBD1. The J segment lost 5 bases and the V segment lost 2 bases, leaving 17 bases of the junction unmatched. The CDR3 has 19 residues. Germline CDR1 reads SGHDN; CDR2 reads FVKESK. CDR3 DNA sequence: TGTGCCAGCAGCCAAAGTCTATTTAGGGGCCAGGGGGCCCACAATGAGCAGTTCTTC. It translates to CASSQSLFRGQGAHNEQFF.

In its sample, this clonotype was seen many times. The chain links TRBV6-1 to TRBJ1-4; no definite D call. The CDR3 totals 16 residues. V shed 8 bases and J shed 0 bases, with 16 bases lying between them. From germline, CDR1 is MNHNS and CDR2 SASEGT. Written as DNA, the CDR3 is TGTGCCAGCGGAAGGATACCTTTCTCAACTAATGAAAAACTGTTTTTT. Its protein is CASGRIPFSTNEKLFF.

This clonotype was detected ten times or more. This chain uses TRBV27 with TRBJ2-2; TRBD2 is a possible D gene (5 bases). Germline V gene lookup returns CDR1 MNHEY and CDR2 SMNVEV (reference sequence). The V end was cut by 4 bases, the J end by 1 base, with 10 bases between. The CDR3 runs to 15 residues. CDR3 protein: CASSSLGGNTGELFF. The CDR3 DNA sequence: TGTGCCAGCAGTTCGCTCGGAGGGAACACCGGGGAGCTGTTTTTT.

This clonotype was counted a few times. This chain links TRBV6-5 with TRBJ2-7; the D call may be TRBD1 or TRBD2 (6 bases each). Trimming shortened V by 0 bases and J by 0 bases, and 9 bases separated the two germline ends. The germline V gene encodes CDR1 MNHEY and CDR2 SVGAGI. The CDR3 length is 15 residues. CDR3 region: CASSYSGGFSYEQYF. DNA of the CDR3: TGTGCCAGCAGTTACTCGGGGGGCTTCTCCTACGAGCAGTACTTC.

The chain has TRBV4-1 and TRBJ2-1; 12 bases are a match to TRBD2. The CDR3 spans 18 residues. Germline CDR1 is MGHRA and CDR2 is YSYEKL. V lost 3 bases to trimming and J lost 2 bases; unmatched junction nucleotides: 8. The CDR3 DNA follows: TGCGCCAGCAGCCACTATTCCGGGACTAGCGGGCCCTACAATGAGCAGTTCTTC. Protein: CASSHYSGTSGPYNEQFF.

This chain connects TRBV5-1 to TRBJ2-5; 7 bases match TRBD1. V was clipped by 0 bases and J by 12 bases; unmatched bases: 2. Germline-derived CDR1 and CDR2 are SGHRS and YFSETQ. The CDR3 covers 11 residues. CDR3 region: CASSLGGQKYF. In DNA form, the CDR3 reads TGCGCCAGCAGCTTGGGGGGACAGAAGTACTTC. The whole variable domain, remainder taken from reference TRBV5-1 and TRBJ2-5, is KAGVTQTPRYLIKTRGQQVTLSCSPISGHRSVSWYQQTPGQGLQFLFEYFSETQRNKGNFPGRFSGRQFSNSRSEMNVSTLELGDSALYLCASSLGGQKYFGPGTRLLVL.

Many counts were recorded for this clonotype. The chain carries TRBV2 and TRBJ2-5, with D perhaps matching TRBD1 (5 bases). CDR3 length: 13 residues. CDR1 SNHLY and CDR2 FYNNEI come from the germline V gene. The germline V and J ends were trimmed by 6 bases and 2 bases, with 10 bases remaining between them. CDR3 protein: CASSGRVQETQYF. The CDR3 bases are TGTGCCAGCAGCGGCAGGGTACAAGAGACCCAGTACTTC.

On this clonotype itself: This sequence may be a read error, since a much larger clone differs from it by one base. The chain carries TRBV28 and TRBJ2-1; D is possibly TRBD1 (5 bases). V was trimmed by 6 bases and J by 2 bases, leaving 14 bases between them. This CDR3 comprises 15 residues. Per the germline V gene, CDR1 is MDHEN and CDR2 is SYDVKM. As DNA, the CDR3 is TGTGCCAGCAGACTCGGCCAGGGCCCCTACAATGAGCAGTTCTTC. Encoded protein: CASRLGQGPYNEQFF.

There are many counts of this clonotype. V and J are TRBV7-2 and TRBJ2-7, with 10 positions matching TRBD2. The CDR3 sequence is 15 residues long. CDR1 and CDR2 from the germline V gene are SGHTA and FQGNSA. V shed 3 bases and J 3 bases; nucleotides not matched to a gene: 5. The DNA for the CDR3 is TGTGCCAGCAGCTTTCCCGGGACTAGCGACTACGAGCAGTACTTC. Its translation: CASSFPGTSDYEQYF.

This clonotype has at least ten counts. For the CDR3, the DNA is TGTGCAGATCGGACTAGCGACGATGAGCAGTTCTTC. Amino acid sequence: CADRTSDDEQFF. V usage is TRBV7-9 and J usage is TRBJ2-1, with TRBD2 identical over 9 bases. The CDR3 spans 12 residues. Germline V lookup: CDR1 SEHNR, CDR2 FQNEAQ (reference sequence).

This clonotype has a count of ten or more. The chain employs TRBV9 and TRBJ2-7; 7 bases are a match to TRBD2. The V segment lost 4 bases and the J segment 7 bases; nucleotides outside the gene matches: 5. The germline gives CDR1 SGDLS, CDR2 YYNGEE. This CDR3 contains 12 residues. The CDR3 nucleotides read TGTGCCAGCAGCACCTCGGGGGGTGAGCAGTACTTC. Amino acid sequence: CASSTSGGEQYF.

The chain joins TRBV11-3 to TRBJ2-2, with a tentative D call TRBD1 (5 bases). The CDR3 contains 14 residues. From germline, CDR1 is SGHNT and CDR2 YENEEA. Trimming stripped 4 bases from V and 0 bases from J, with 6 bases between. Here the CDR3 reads CASSSQANTGELFF. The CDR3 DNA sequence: TGTGCCAGCAGCTCACAGGCGAACACCGGGGAGCTGTTTTTT.

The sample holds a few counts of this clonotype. In DNA form, the CDR3 reads TGTGCCAGCAAGGGACAGGGGAATTTCGGAGCGACCTACGAGCAGTACTTC. Protein product: CASKGQGNFGATYEQYF. The rearrangement uses TRBV6-6 and TRBJ2-7, with 10 bases aligning to TRBD1. The germline V gene has CDR1 MNHNY and CDR2 SVGAGI (reference sequence). Germline trimming cut 7 bases from V and 2 bases from J; bases unmatched to any gene: 14. This CDR3 contains 17 residues.

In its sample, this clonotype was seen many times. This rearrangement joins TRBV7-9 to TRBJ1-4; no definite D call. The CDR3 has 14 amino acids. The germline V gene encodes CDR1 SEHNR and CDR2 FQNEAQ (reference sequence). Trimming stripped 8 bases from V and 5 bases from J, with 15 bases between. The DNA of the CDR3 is TGTGCCAGCGATACCCCAGATTCGAATGAAAAACTGTTTTTT. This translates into CASDTPDSNEKLFF. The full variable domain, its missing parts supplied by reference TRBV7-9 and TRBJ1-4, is DTGVSQNPRHKITKRGQNVTFRCDPISEHNRLYWYRQTLGQGPEFLTYFQNEAQLEKSRLLSDRFSAERPKGSFSTLEIQRTEQGDSAMYLCASDTPDSNEKLFFGSGTQLSVL.

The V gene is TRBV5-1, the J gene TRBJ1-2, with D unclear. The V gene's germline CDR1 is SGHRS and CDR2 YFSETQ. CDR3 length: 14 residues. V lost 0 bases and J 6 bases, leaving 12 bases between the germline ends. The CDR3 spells CASSLAGGFDGYTF. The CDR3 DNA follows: TGCGCCAGCAGCTTGGCCGGAGGTTTTGATGGCTACACCTTC.

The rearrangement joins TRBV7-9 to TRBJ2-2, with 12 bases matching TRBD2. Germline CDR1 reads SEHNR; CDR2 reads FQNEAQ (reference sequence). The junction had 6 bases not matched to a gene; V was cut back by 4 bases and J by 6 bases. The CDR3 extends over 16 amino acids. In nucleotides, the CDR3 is TGTGCCAGCAGCTCCCGACTAGCGGGAGCAGCCGGGGAGCTGTTTTTT. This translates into CASSSRLAGAAGELFF.

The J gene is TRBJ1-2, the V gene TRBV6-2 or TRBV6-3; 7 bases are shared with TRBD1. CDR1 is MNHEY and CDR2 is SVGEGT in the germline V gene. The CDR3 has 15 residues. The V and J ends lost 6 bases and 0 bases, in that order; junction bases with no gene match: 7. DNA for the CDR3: TGTGCCAGCAGCGGAGCCGGGACAGCTAACTATGGCTACACCTTC. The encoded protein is CASSGAGTANYGYTF.

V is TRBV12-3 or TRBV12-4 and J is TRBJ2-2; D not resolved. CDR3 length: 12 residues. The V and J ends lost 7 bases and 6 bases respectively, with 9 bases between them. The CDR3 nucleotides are TGTGCCAGCAACGAGATCGCCGGGGAGCTGTTTTTT. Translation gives CASNEIAGELFF.

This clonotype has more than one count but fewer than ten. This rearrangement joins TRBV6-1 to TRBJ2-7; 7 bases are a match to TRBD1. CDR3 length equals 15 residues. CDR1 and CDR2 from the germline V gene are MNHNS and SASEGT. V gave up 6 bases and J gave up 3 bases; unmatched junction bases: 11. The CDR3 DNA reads TGTGCCAGCAGGGATACGACAGGGAACTTCTACGAGCAGTACTTC. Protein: CASRDTTGNFYEQYF.

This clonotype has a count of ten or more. In nucleotides, the CDR3 is TGTGCCAGCAGCTTTCCGGGACAGTTCACCGGGGAGCTGTTTTTT. Its protein is CASSFPGQFTGELFF. The V call is TRBV7-9, the J call TRBJ2-2, with 7 bases that match TRBD1. CDR3 length: 15 amino acids. After removal of 3 bases from V and 4 bases from J, the junction contained 5 bases not matched to a gene. Germline V CDR1 and CDR2: SEHNR, FQNEAQ (reference sequence).

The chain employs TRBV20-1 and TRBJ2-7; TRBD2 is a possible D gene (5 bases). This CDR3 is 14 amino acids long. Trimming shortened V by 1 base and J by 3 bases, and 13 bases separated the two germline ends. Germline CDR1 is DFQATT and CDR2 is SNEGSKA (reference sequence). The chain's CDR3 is CSARGASEGYEQYF. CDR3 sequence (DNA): TGCAGTGCTAGAGGGGCGTCAGAGGGCTACGAGCAGTACTTC.

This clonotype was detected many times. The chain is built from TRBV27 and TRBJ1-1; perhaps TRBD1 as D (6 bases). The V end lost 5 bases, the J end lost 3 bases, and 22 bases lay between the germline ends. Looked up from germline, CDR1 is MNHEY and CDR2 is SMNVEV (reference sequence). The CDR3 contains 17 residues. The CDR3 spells CASSTPPVGAADTEAFF. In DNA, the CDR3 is TGTGCCAGCAGTACGCCCCCCGTGGGGGCGGCGGACACTGAAGCTTTCTTT.

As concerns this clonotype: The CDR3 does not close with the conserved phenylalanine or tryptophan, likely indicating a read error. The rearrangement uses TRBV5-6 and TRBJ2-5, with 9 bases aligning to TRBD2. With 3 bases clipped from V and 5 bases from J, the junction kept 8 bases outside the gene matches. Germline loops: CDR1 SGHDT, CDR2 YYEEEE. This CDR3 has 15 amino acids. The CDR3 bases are TGTGCCAGCAGCTGGTCTAGCGGGATGGGGGAGACCCAGTACTAC. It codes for CASSWSSGMGETQYY.

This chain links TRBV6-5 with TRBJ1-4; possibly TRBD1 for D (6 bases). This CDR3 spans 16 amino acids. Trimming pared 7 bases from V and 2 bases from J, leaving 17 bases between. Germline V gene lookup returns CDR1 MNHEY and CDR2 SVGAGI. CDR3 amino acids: CASTPGADRTNEKLFF. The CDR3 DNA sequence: TGTGCCAGCACCCCTGGGGCTGACAGGACTAATGAAAAACTGTTTTTT.